The clone carrying this T cell receptor beta chain was counted a single time. The CDR3 has 16 amino acids. V was clipped by 0 bases and J by 6 bases; unmatched bases: 9. Germline V gene data show CDR1 as SGDLS and CDR2 as YYNGEE. The sample is drawn from a study of blood T cell repertoires in COVID-19. Whole-study context: Samples taken during acute and convalescent COVID-19 were collected in the United States, Italy and Spain. Nucleic acid was either cDNA or gDNA, and it came from T cells, B-cell-depleted T cells, or PBMCs.

Original analysis: Amplification of reference gene primers provided the estimated nucleated cell counts. Here immunoSEQ multiplex PCR was the method, and the copy in TCRdb shows in-frame clones only, minus some. V and J calls and clone size are as listed in that table; D and trimming were resolved from the DNA. The sample carries approximately 70,000 clones, approximately 85% recorded once. The specimen sequenced was peripheral blood. The V and J genes are TRBV9 and TRBJ2-1; TRBD2 matches at 7 bases. The source of this sequence is a woman aged 80 or older with active or convalescent COVID-19. The CDR3 region is CASSVVRAGNPNEQFF. In nucleotides, the CDR3 is TGTGCCAGCAGCGTAGTGAGAGCGGGGAATCCCAATGAGCAGTTCTTC.